This TCR beta chain is drawn from a study of blood T cell repertoires in COVID-19. Turning to the study itself: Whether acute or convalescent, the COVID-19 samples came from the United States, Italy and Spain. PBMCs, B-cell-depleted T cells, or T cells were the source of the cDNA or gDNA that made up the material.

Trimming removed 6 bases from V and 4 bases from J; junction bases left unmatched: 5. The CDR3 covers 13 residues. The germline gives CDR1 LNHDA, CDR2 SQIVND (reference sequence). Authors' methods: Reference gene primer amplification yielded estimated nucleated cell counts. Produced via immunoSEQ multiplex PCR; TCRdb's table is partial and in-frame only. That table supplies the V and J calls and clone size; D and trimming were determined from the DNA. The table shows approximately 200,000 clones, with 87% occurring only once. Sequencing used peripheral blood. The chain employs TRBV19 and TRBJ1-2; TRBD1 agrees at 7 bases. The TCR was taken from a man aged 55 to 70 who had recovered from COVID-19. The DNA for the CDR3 is TGTGCCAGTAGCAGCGACAGGGCCTATGGCTACACCTTC. Its translation: CASSSDRAYGYTF.